A single sample is the source of the 31 T cell receptor beta chains below, sequenced in a study of metastatic and nonmetastatic thyroid tumors. TCRdb re-called the PCR reads with MiXCR. The sample includes tens of thousands of clones, approximately 25% of them seen just once. No patient had received any treatment before thyroid surgery. Sequenced sample: blood. All receptors derive from a female donor with papillary thyroid cancer or a benign thyroid nodule (not recorded which). Some clones in this sample may be carry-over from other donors' samples.

As concerns this clone: One junction end does not reproduce the germline sequence, and a read error may be involved. The chain employs TRBV7-2 and TRBJ2-5; 7 nucleotides agree with TRBD2. The CDR3 totals 15 residues. The germline CDR1 and CDR2 sequences are SGHTA and FQGNSA. The CDR3 sequence: CASTLMDIGGETQYF. CDR3 DNA: TGTGCCAGCACCTTAATGGATATCGGGGGGGAGACCCAGTACTTC.

This clone came up once. An end of the junction does not agree with germline; a read error may underlie this. The rearrangement uses TRBV5-1 and TRBJ2-7; D not certain. This CDR3 region has 14 residues. Germline CDR1 reads SGHRS; CDR2 reads YFSETQ. The CDR3 sequence: CDSSIHRVSSEQYF. CDR3 nucleotide sequence: TGCGACAGCAGCATCCATCGCGTCTCCTCCGAGCAGTACTTC.

As concerns this clone: Other DNA sequences from this sample encode an identical CDR3 as well. The chain joins TRBV30 to TRBJ1-1, with D tentatively TRBD1 (6 bases). The CDR3 is made up of 13 amino acids. Trimming took 4 bases from V and 5 from J, leaving 14 bases between them. CDR1 is GTSNPN and CDR2 is SVGIG in the germline V gene (reference sequence). CDR3 residues: CAWTRTVGTEAFF. The CDR3 DNA is TGTGCCTGGACGAGGACAGTGGGGACTGAAGCTTTCTTT.

This clone showed up just once. This may stem from a read error, because a much larger clone lies one nucleotide away. The J gene is TRBJ2-2, the V gene TRBV7-7; D may be TRBD1 or TRBD2 (5 bases each). Germline CDR1 SSHAT, CDR2 FNYEAQ (reference sequence). CDR3 length: 14 residues. CDR3 loop: CASSRGGGFGDLFF. In nucleotides, the CDR3 is TGTGCCAGCAGCCGAGGTGGGGGATTCGGGGATCTGTTTTTT.

This clone was detected many times. The chain couples TRBV28 to TRBJ2-7; D uncertain. CDR3 length equals 12 residues. The V gene lost 3 bases and the J gene lost 2 bases, with 5 bases spanning the gap. Germline V gene lookup returns CDR1 MDHEN and CDR2 SYDVKM. The DNA for the CDR3 is TGTGCCAGCAGTTTTCCAGCCTACGAGCAGTACTTC. This sequence encodes CASSFPAYEQYF.

Ten or more counts support this clone. The V call is TRBV4-1, the J call TRBJ2-1; TRBD2 matches 10 bases. This CDR3 is 19 amino acids long. The V and J ends lost 2 bases and 8 bases, in that order; junction bases with no gene match: 18. The germline CDR1 and CDR2 sequences are MGHRA and YSYEKL. The CDR3 region is CASSQTPPPAGGRRHEQFF. For the CDR3, the DNA is TGCGCCAGCAGCCAAACCCCTCCCCCAGCGGGAGGGAGGAGGCATGAGCAGTTCTTC.

This clone came up many times. This chain links TRBV24-1 with TRBJ2-4, with 7 bases fitting TRBD2. Germline V lookup: CDR1 KGHDR, CDR2 SFDVKD. The CDR3 runs to 14 residues. Trimming removed 3 bases from V and 8 bases from J; junction bases left unmatched: 6. This CDR3 reads CATSDPTSSDIQYF. Here the CDR3 DNA reads TGTGCCACCAGTGATCCGACTAGCTCTGACATTCAGTACTTC.

This clone has at least ten counts. This chain uses TRBV29-1 with TRBJ2-1; tentatively, D is TRBD2 (6 bases). The CDR3 totals 14 residues. Looked up from germline, CDR1 is SQVTM and CDR2 is ANQGSEA. Trimming shortened V by 5 bases and J by 8 bases, and 19 bases separated the two germline ends. This chain's CDR3 is CSVLLRRASHEQFF. The CDR3 nucleotides are TGCAGCGTTCTCCTGCGGAGGGCCTCCCATGAGCAGTTCTTC.

This clone was observed many times. The chain uses TRBV20-1 and TRBJ1-5, with 7 bases identical to TRBD1. The CDR3 sequence is 13 residues long. Unmatched junction bases numbered 5, after V lost 5 bases and J lost 4 bases. In germline, CDR1 is DFQATT, CDR2 SNEGSKA (reference sequence). The CDR3 coding sequence is TGCAGTGCTCGACAGGGTGGAAATCAGCCCCAGCATTTT. Protein product: CSARQGGNQPQHF.

This clone was counted at least ten times. The conserved closing phenylalanine or tryptophan is absent in this CDR3, likely reflecting a read error. The V call is TRBV29-1, the J call TRBJ2-3; D is undetermined. The V gene's germline CDR1 is SQVTM and CDR2 ANQGSEA. CDR3 length equals 12 residues. The CDR3 DNA reads TGCGGCGAAGTTGGCGACACAGATACGCAGTATCTT. It specifies CGEVGDTDTQYL.

This clone has at least ten counts. The chain carries TRBV27 and TRBJ2-1, with D tentatively TRBD2 (6 bases). Germline values: CDR1 MNHEY, CDR2 SMNVEV (reference sequence). The CDR3 spans 13 residues. V lost 7 bases and J 2 bases, leaving 9 bases between the germline ends. The CDR3 DNA is TGTGCCAGCACGGGACTCACCTACAATGAGCAGTTCTTC. It yields the protein CASTGLTYNEQFF.

The V call is TRBV3-1, the J call TRBJ2-1; D gene uncertain. The CDR3 is made up of 15 amino acids. V was clipped by 4 bases and J by 6 bases, with 16 bases between them. Germline V CDR1 and CDR2: LGHDT, YNNKEL (reference sequence). The CDR3 loop reads CASSLMATFGNEQFF. The DNA of the CDR3 is TGTGCCAGCAGCCTGATGGCTACCTTTGGCAATGAGCAGTTCTTC.

This clone was seen repeatedly, ten times or more. This chain uses TRBV19 with TRBJ2-2; TRBD1 aligns across 7 bases. Trimming cost V 5 bases and J 7 bases; bases outside gene matches: 7. Germline CDR1 is LNHDA and CDR2 is SQIVND (reference sequence). The CDR3 consists of 14 residues. In DNA form, the CDR3 reads TGTGCCAGTAGTGAGGCAGGGGGTCGCGGGGAGCTGTTTTTT. It is translated as CASSEAGGRGELFF.

This clone was observed at least ten times. V and J are TRBV28 and TRBJ2-3; 7 positions agree with TRBD1. Unmatched junction bases numbered 13, after V lost 7 bases and J lost 0 bases. The CDR3 has 17 residues. The V gene's germline CDR1 is MDHEN and CDR2 SYDVKM. This chain's CDR3 is CASTSSYRDRSTDTQYF. CDR3 DNA sequence: TGTGCCAGCACCTCGTCCTACCGGGACAGAAGCACAGATACGCAGTATTTT. Together with reference TRBV28 and TRBJ2-3, the CDR3 gives the full variable domain: DVKVTQSSRYLVKRTGEKVFLECVQDMDHENMFWYRQDPGLGLRLIYFSYDVKMKEKGDIPEGYSVSREKKERFSLILESASTNQTSMYLCASTSSYRDRSTDTQYFGPGTRLTVL.

The table lists this clone with many counts. Possible read error: a much larger clone is one base away. The chain has TRBV27 and TRBJ2-1, with D hard to call. Germline V gene sequence: CDR1 MNHEY, CDR2 SMNVEV (reference sequence). The CDR3 loop spans 14 amino acids. The CDR3 region is CASSPSGTYNEQLF. The CDR3 coding sequence is TGTGCCAGCAGTCCGAGTGGAACCTACAATGAGCAGCTCTTC.

Turning to this clone: The junction departs from germline at one end; a sequencing error may be responsible. The V and J genes are TRBV20-1 and TRBJ2-7, with TRBD2 matching 9 bases. Germline-derived CDR1 and CDR2 are DFQATT and SNEGSKA (reference sequence). The CDR3 has 14 amino acids. CDR3 coding DNA: TGCAGTGCTAGAGAGCTAGCGGGATCGAACGATCAGTACTTC. Translation gives CSARELAGSNDQYF.

This clone came up many times. The chain is built from TRBV11-3 and TRBJ1-1; a weak D match, TRBD1 (5 bases). V lost 5 bases and J 4 bases, leaving 14 bases between the germline ends. The length of the CDR3 is 14 residues. Germline V gene sequence: CDR1 SGHNT, CDR2 YENEEA. CDR3 residues: CASSPGGGSTEAFF. In DNA, the CDR3 is TGTGCCAGCAGCCCCGGTGGGGGGAGCACTGAAGCTTTCTTT.

This clone is labeled medium-sized (0.01 to 0.1%). V and J are TRBV11-3 and TRBJ2-7, with D unclear. Trimming left V 2 bases short and J 0 bases short, with 8 bases between. In germline, CDR1 is SGHNT, CDR2 YENEEA. This CDR3 has 14 residues. CDR3 in amino acids: CASSLSQGSYEQYF. CDR3 coding DNA: TGTGCCAGCAGCTTATCGCAAGGCTCCTACGAGCAGTACTTC.

This clone was seen only a few times. With a much larger clone just one base away, this may be a read error. This rearrangement joins TRBV2 to TRBJ2-3, with 7 bases matching TRBD2. This CDR3 has 16 amino acids. Per the germline V gene, CDR1 is SNHLY and CDR2 is FYNNEI. The J segment lost 0 bases and the V segment lost 7 bases, leaving 10 bases of the junction unmatched. CDR3 protein: CASNASGAQSTDTQYF. The CDR3 region has the DNA TGTGCCAGCAACGCTAGCGGAGCCCAGAGCACAGATACGCAGTATTTT.

On this clone: This same CDR3 is encoded by further DNA sequences in the sample. The chain joins TRBV11-2 to TRBJ2-3; 7 nucleotides match TRBD2. With V trimmed by 4 bases and J by 0 bases, 7 bases remained unmatched. There are 16 residues in the CDR3. CDR1 and CDR2 (germline): SGHAT, FQNNGV. CDR3 sequence (DNA): TGTGCCAGCAGCTCCCGACTAGCTGGGAGCACAGATACGCAGTATTTT. Translating it yields CASSSRLAGSTDTQYF.

The rearrangement joins TRBV20-1 to TRBJ1-5; D possibly corresponds to TRBD1 (5 bases). CDR1 is DFQATT, CDR2 SNEGSKA, per germline (reference sequence). V was clipped by 2 bases and J by 1 base, with 18 bases between them. The CDR3 length is 17 residues. CDR3 DNA: TGCAGTGCTAGAAGCGGTCCGCAGGGAGGAAGCAATCAGCCCCAGCATTTT. Translating it yields CSARSGPQGGSNQPQHF.

There are a few counts of this clone. Just one base apart from a much larger clone, this may be a read error. This sequence joins TRBV24-1 and TRBJ1-5; D is undetermined. V lost 9 bases and J lost 6, with 14 bases in between. This CDR3 region has 13 residues. From germline, CDR1 is KGHDR and CDR2 SFDVKD. In nucleotides, the CDR3 is TGTGCCACCGGGAACATTGATGGTCAGCCCCAGCATTTT. This codes for CATGNIDGQPQHF.

The chain is built from TRBV5-1 and TRBJ2-7; a weak D match, TRBD2 (7 bases). The CDR3 is made up of 15 amino acids. Germline values: CDR1 SGHRS, CDR2 YFSETQ. Trimming took off 4 bases at V and 3 bases at J, with 17 bases between the two ends. The DNA for the CDR3 is TGCGCCAGCAGCCCGGTTTATAGGGGGGGCTACGAGCAGTACTTC. This encodes CASSPVYRGGYEQYF. Using reference TRBV5-1 and TRBJ2-7 for the parts outside the CDR3, the full variable domain is KAGVTQTPRYLIKTRGQQVTLSCSPISGHRSVSWYQQTPGQGLQFLFEYFSETQRNKGNFPGRFSGRQFSNSRSEMNVSTLELGDSALYLCASSPVYRGGYEQYFGPGTRLTVT.

As regards this clone: A junction boundary mismatches the germline segment, possibly from a read error. This chain uses TRBV20-1 with TRBJ1-2; D perhaps matches TRBD1 (6 bases). Per germline, CDR1 DFQATT and CDR2 SNEGSKA (reference sequence). The CDR3 is made up of 15 amino acids. The CDR3 DNA is TGCAGTGCTCGAGATCTTAACAGGGCGGGCTATGTCTACACATTC. It encodes CSARDLNRAGYVYTF.

The chain couples TRBV7-2 to TRBJ2-7; D perhaps matches TRBD2 (6 bases). This CDR3 is built from 14 residues. From germline, CDR1 is SGHTA and CDR2 FQGNSA. Trimming left V 5 bases short and J 5 bases short, with 16 bases between. For the CDR3, the DNA is TGTGCCAGCAGCCGGGACTCCGGTCGCCACGAGCAGTACTTC. This codes for CASSRDSGRHEQYF.

This clone is categorized as medium-sized. J is TRBJ1-3 and V is TRBV6-1; 8 nucleotides agree with TRBD1. Germline V CDR1 and CDR2: MNHNS, SASEGT. Losses at the gene ends were 5 bases for V and 0 bases for J; bases not matched to a gene: 6. This CDR3 comprises 16 residues. This CDR3 reads CASSSGTGSSGNTIYF. The CDR3 DNA reads TGTGCCAGCAGTTCAGGGACAGGAAGCTCTGGAAACACCATATATTTT.

This clone was seen at least ten times. This rearrangement joins TRBV29-1 to TRBJ2-1; 9 bases align to TRBD1. The V gene end was trimmed by 6 bases and the J gene end by 3 bases; junction bases not matched to a gene: 3. The CDR3 extends over 13 amino acids. Germline CDR1 is SQVTM and CDR2 is ANQGSEA. CDR3: CSVGQGGYNEQFF. The CDR3 nucleotides are TGCAGCGTGGGACAGGGAGGCTACAATGAGCAGTTCTTC.

This chain's CDR3 is CASSEGDSLRDYEQYF. CDR3 nucleotides: TGTGCCAGCAGTGAAGGGGACTCCTTAAGGGACTACGAGCAGTACTTC. V is TRBV2 and J is TRBJ2-7; D perhaps matches TRBD2 (6 bases). Trimming removed 1 base from V and 3 bases from J, with 16 bases in between. This CDR3 is built from 16 residues. Germline CDR1 is SNHLY and CDR2 is FYNNEI.

Many counts were recorded for this clone. This chain links TRBV14 with TRBJ2-1; 11 bases agree with TRBD2. The CDR3 extends over 16 amino acids. V was clipped by 2 bases and J by 5 bases; unmatched bases: 5. Germline V gene sequence: CDR1 SGHDN, CDR2 FVKESK. CDR3 in DNA: TGTGCCAGCAGCCAACTACTAGCGGGGGCTAACAATGAGCAGTTCTTC. Its protein product is CASSQLLAGANNEQFF. The full variable domain, completed using reference TRBV14 and TRBJ2-1, is EAGVTQFPSHSVIEKGQTVTLRCDPISGHDNLYWYRRVMGKEIKFLLHFVKESKQDESGMPNNRFLAERTGGTYSTLKVQPAELEDSGVYFCASSQLLAGANNEQFFGPGTRLTVL.

There are a few counts of this clone. The chain employs TRBV10-1 and TRBJ1-2; the match to TRBD1 covers 7 bases. CDR1 and CDR2 from the germline V gene are WNHNN and SYGVQD (reference sequence). V gave up 11 bases and J gave up 5 bases; unmatched junction bases: 14. This CDR3 spans 14 amino acids. CDR3 nucleotide sequence: TGCGCCGGGGAGCACCAGGGGGGCGCATATGGCTACACCTTC. Protein: CAGEHQGGAYGYTF.

This clone was recorded many times. The sample contains more than one DNA sequence encoding this CDR3. The rearrangement uses TRBV27 and TRBJ2-1; TRBD2 might be the D (6 bases). CDR1 and CDR2 from the germline V gene are MNHEY and SMNVEV (reference sequence). The CDR3 consists of 10 residues. The CDR3 DNA reads TGTGTGGGGGGATGGTCCGAGCAGTTCTTC. Its protein is CVGGWSEQFF.